This TCR beta chain was sequenced during a study of control samples from healthy donors and cancer patients. Here immunoSEQ multiplex PCR was the method, and the copy in TCRdb shows in-frame clones only, minus some. The table has tens of thousands of clones, approximately 84% seen once; the top ten hold 38%. J was trimmed by 6 bases and V by 6 bases; bases with no gene match: 8. Germline CDR1 is SEHNR and CDR2 is FQNEAQ (reference sequence). This CDR3 comprises 15 residues. Sequenced: PBMCs. The receptor comes from a man aged 65-85 years with lung cancer. This chain uses TRBV7-9 with TRBJ2-1; 10 bases are shared with TRBD2. CDR3 sequence: CASSATSGVINEQFF. The DNA of the CDR3 is TGTGCCAGCAGTGCTACTAGCGGGGTGATCAATGAGCAGTTCTTC.